These T cell receptor beta chains were read from a single sample in a study of blood T cell repertoires in COVID-19. Assay: immunoSEQ multiplex PCR; the TCRdb copy retains only in-frame clones and omits some. This sample yields about 70,000 clones, of which 88% are seen a single time; 1.3% to 1.5% belongs to the top ten. The specimen sequenced was peripheral blood. All receptors derive from a human donor in a cohort sampled during active COVID-19. The CDR3 runs from the conserved cysteine through the conserved F or W. Fields, in order: J gene, D gene, clone size, V gene, CDR3 DNA, CDR3 protein. D genes are given only for firm matches. Expanded clones get a size class; other rows say once, few or many, or leave the size out.

>TRBJ2-5|TRBD2|NA|TRBV6-6
TGTGCCAGCAGCCAACGACTAGCTGGGACCCAGTACTTC
CASSQRLAGTQYF
>TRBJ1-1|TRBD1|NA|TRBV4-1
TGCGCCAGCAGCCAAGGACAGGGGAGGAGGGAAGCTTTCTTT
CASSQGQGRREAFF
>TRBJ2-2|NA|NA|TRBV28
TGTGCCAGCAGCTCCCCCGGGTCCCCTGCCGGGGAGCTGTTTTTT
CASSSPGSPAGELFF
>TRBJ2-1|TRBD2|NA|TRBV5-1
TGCGCCAGCATCCTAAATCTAGCGGCTAATGAGCAGTTCTTC
CASILNLAANEQFF
>TRBJ2-2|TRBD1|NA|TRBV5-4
TGTGCCAGCAGAACAACCGGGACAGCGAACACCGGGGAGCTGTTTTTT
CASRTTGTANTGELFF
>TRBJ1-1|TRBD1|once|TRBV10-3
TGTGCCATCAGTGGAACAGGGGCGAACACTGAAGCTTTCTTT
CAISGTGANTEAFF
>TRBJ1-4|TRBD1|NA|TRBV6-1
TGTGCCAGCAGTGAAGAGGACAGGGGACGGGAAAAACTGTTTTTT
CASSEEDRGREKLFF
>TRBJ1-4|NA|NA|TRBV6-5
TGTGCCAGCAGTTACGGGGGGGGGCTGGATGAAAAACTGTTTTTT
CASSYGGGLDEKLFF
>TRBJ1-6|NA|few|TRBV12-3/TRBV12-4
TGTGCCAGCAGCCCTAGGCAGAATTCACCCCTCCACTTT
CASSPRQNSPLHF
>TRBJ1-1|NA|NA|TRBV6-1
TGTGCCAGCAGTGAACCCGACTCGGGCACTGAAGCTTTCTTT
CASSEPDSGTEAFF
>TRBJ2-2|TRBD2|few|TRBV6-1
TGTGCCAGCAGTGGGTCCGGGACTAGCGGGATCGGGGAGCTGTTTTTT
CASSGSGTSGIGELFF
>TRBJ2-3|NA|NA|TRBV7-6
TGTGCCAGCAGCTCTGGACCGGGAAACACAGATACGCAGTATTTT
CASSSGPGNTDTQYF
>TRBJ2-3|NA|NA|TRBV30
TGTGCCTCCGGAGGCGATACGCAGTATTTT
CASGGDTQYF
>TRBJ2-1|TRBD2|NA|TRBV28
TGTGCCAGCAGTTTAATATTTGGGACTAGCTCTGGCGAGCAGTTCTTC
CASSLIFGTSSGEQFF
>TRBJ2-3|NA|NA|TRBV7-9
TGTGCCAGCAGACTCGCTACAGATACGCAGTATTTT
CASRLATDTQYF
>TRBJ1-3|TRBD1|NA|TRBV5-1
TGCGCCAGCAGCCTCGGACAGGGCGTACTTTCTGGAAACACCATATATTTT
CASSLGQGVLSGNTIYF
>TRBJ2-5|NA|NA|TRBV5-1
TGCGCCAGCAGCTTGGGACTAGGAAGAGAAGCCCAGTACTTC
CASSLGLGREAQYF
>TRBJ2-1|TRBD2|NA|TRBV29-1
TGCAGCGTTCGAGGGAGGGTAGCGGAAAGGGAGCAGTTCTTC
CSVRGRVAEREQFF
>TRBJ2-1|TRBD2|NA|TRBV6-1
TGTGCCAGCAGTGAATGGCGGGAGCTTTCCAATGAGCAGTTCTTC
CASSEWRELSNEQFF
>TRBJ2-1|NA|NA|TRBV7-3
TGTGCCAGCAGCTTGGACTACTCGAGCTCCTACAATGAGCAGTTCTTC
CASSLDYSSSYNEQFF
>TRBJ1-5|NA|NA|TRBV24-1
TGTGCCATACAGAAGACCGGTCCGTATAGCAATCAGCCCCAGCATTTT
CAIQKTGPYSNQPQHF
>TRBJ2-1|TRBD2|NA|TRBV11-2
TGTGCCAGCAGCTTAGTGGCTAGCGGGAGGGCCTTGGGCAATGAGCAGTTCTTC
CASSLVASGRALGNEQFF
>TRBJ2-7|TRBD2|once|TRBV27
TGTGCCAGCTTATCGATAGCGGGGGCCTACGAGCAGTACTTC
CASLSIAGAYEQYF
>TRBJ1-6|NA|NA|TRBV5-1
TGCGCCAGCAGCTTGGGCGGCAGCGAAAGCTCCTATAATTCACCCCTCCACTTT
CASSLGGSESSYNSPLHF
>TRBJ2-5|TRBD2|once|TRBV27
TGTGCCAGCAGTTTCCGGACTAGCGGGAGGCGGGAGACCCAGTACTTC
CASSFRTSGRRETQYF
>TRBJ1-3|NA|NA|TRBV4-2
TGTGCCAGCAGCCCTGGGGAGACCTCTGGAAACACCATATATTTT
CASSPGETSGNTIYF
>TRBJ2-7|TRBD2|NA|TRBV18
TGTGCCAGCTCACCACTTTACAAGCGGGAGGGCCACGAGCAGTACTTC
CASSPLYKREGHEQYF
>TRBJ2-3|NA|NA|TRBV2
TGTGCCAGCACCCGGGACTTAGATACGCAGTATTTT
CASTRDLDTQYF
>TRBJ2-3|NA|once|TRBV5-4
TGTGCCAGCAGCCCCCCCGGTGGCACAGATACGCAGTATTTT
CASSPPGGTDTQYF
>TRBJ2-5|TRBD1|NA|TRBV7-6
TGTGCCAGCAGCCCGCGCGTTGGACAGGGGGTTAAGGAGACCCAGTACTTC
CASSPRVGQGVKETQYF
>TRBJ2-1|NA|NA|TRBV18
TGTGCCAGCTCACCTTTACGAGGGGGCAATGAGCAGTTCTTC
CASSPLRGGNEQFF
>TRBJ2-2|NA|once|TRBV10-3
TGTGCCATCAGTGGCAGCACAGTCGCGAACACCGGGGAGCTGTTTTTT
CAISGSTVANTGELFF
>TRBJ2-3|TRBD2|NA|TRBV4-2
TGTGCCAGCAGCCAAGATGGGGCGGGGGGTGGCACAGATACGCAGTATTTT
CASSQDGAGGGTDTQYF
>TRBJ1-2|TRBD1|NA|TRBV6-5
TGTGCCAGCAGTTGGGTAGGGGGCGGCTACACCTTC
CASSWVGGGYTF
>TRBJ1-5|TRBD1|NA|TRBV10-3
TGTGCCATCAGCGACAGGGGAAGCAATCAGCCCCAGCATTTT
CAISDRGSNQPQHF
>TRBJ2-5|TRBD2|NA|TRBV27
TGTGCCAGCAGTTTATTCGGACTAGCCCGCCAAGAGACCCAGTACTTC
CASSLFGLARQETQYF
>TRBJ2-5|TRBD2|NA|TRBV30
TGTGCCTGGAGTTCCCCGGGAGGGGTCGAGACCCAGTACTTC
CAWSSPGGVETQYF
>TRBJ1-6|NA|NA|TRBV27
TGTGCCAGCAGTTTTAGTGGGGGGGGGAATAATTCACCCCTCCACTTT
CASSFSGGGNNSPLHF
>TRBJ1-4|TRBD1|NA|TRBV6-6
TGTGCCAGCAGAAATAAGGGACAGCTTACTGAAAAACTGTTTTTT
CASRNKGQLTEKLFF
>TRBJ2-2|NA|NA|TRBV5-1
TGCGCCAGCAGCTTAGCGCACCAGAACACCGGGGAGCTGTTTTTT
CASSLAHQNTGELFF
>TRBJ2-1|TRBD2|NA|TRBV15
TGTGCCACCAGCAGAGCGGGAGGGGATTACAATGAGCAGTTCTTC
CATSRAGGDYNEQFF